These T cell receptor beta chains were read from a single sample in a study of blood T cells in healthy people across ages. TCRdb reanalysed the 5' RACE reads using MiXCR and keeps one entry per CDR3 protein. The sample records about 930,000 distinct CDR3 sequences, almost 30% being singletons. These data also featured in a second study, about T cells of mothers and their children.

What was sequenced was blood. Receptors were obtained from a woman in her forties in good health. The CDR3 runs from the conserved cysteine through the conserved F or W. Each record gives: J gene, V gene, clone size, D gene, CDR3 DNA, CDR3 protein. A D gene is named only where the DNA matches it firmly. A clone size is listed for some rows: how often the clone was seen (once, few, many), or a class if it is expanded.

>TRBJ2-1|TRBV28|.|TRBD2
TGTGCCAGCACCCTGGGACTAGCGGGCGTCAATGAGCAGTTCTTC
CASTLGLAGVNEQFF
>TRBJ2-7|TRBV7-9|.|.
TGTGCCAGCAGCTCGCGGGACTCCCGTGTTTCCAGCTCCTACGAGCAGTACTTC
CASSSRDSRVSSSYEQYF
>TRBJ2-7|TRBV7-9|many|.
TGTGCCAGCAGACTACAGGGTACCTCCTACGAGCAGTACTTC
CASRLQGTSYEQYF
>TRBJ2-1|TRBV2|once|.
TGTGCCGGAAAAACAGGCCCGGCCAACAATGAGCAGTTCTTC
CAGKTGPANNEQFF
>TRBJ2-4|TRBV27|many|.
TGTGCCAGCAGTTTATTCGGACGGCAGTACTTC
CASSLFGRQYF
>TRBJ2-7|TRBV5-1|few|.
TGCGCCAGCAGCGGGGATCCGGGACAAAGGCAAAACGAGCAGTACTTC
CASSGDPGQRQNEQYF
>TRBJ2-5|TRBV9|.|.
TGTGCCAGCAGCGTAGGTGCAGGGTGGAGTGAGACCCAGTACTTC
CASSVGAGWSETQYF
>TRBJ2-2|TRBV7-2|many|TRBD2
TGTGCCAGCAGCCGAGCGGGGGGCACCGGGGAGCTGTTTTTT
CASSRAGGTGELFF
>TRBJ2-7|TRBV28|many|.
TGTGCCAGTCAAGGTTCGCCCCTCTACGAGCAGTACTTC
CASQGSPLYEQYF
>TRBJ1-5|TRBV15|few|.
TGTGCCACCAGCAGAGATAGGTGGACTGATAATCAGCCCCAGCATTTT
CATSRDRWTDNQPQHF
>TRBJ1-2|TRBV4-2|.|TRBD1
TGTGCCAGCAGCCAAGTTGGGGACAGGGACATCTATGGCTACACCTTC
CASSQVGDRDIYGYTF
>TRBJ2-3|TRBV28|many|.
TGTGCCAGCAGTTCGACCAGGGGTACGCAGTATTTT
CASSSTRGTQYF
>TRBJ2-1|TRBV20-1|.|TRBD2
TGCAGTGCCGCTCCGGGGGGGCGGAACAATGAGCAGTTCTTC
CSAAPGGRNNEQFF
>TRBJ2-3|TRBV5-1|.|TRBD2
TGCGCCAGCAGCTCCTCCCCAGCGGGAGTTTCGGATACGCAGTATTTT
CASSSSPAGVSDTQYF
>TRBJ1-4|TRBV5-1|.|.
TGCGCCAGCAGCTTGGAAGGGATGGGTGAAAAACTGTTTTTT
CASSLEGMGEKLFF
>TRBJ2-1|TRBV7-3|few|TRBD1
TGTGCCAGCAGCCCAGACGGGACAGCATTCTACAATGAGCAGTTCTTC
CASSPDGTAFYNEQFF
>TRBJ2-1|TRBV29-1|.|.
TGCAGCGTTGTCCCCCTGGACTATGTCTATGAGCAGTTCTTC
CSVVPLDYVYEQFF
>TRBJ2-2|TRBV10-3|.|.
TGTGCCATCAGCGGGGCCGTCGAGGGCTCCGGCGGGGAGCTGTTTTTT
CAISGAVEGSGGELFF
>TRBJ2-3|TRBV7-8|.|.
TGTGCCAGCAGCTTAGAGGGGACCAGTGGAGGACGGGACACAGATACGCAGTATTTT
CASSLEGTSGGRDTDTQYF
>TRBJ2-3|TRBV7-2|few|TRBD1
TGTGCCAGCAGCTTAGGCAGGGGGTGGGGAGATACGCAGTATTTT
CASSLGRGWGDTQYF
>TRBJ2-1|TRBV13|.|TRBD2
TGTGCCAGCAGCTTAGTGTCGGGGGGGTGGACGAATGAGCAGTTCTTC
CASSLVSGGWTNEQFF
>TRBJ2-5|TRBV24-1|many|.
TGTGCCACCAGTGAACCGGGACTTTCTTCAGAGACCCAGTACTTC
CATSEPGLSSETQYF
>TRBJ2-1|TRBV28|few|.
TGTGCCAGCATTGGGGCAGTTTCCTCCTACAATGAGCAGTTCTTC
CASIGAVSSYNEQFF
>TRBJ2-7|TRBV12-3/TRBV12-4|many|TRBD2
TGTGCAAGCGGGGGGGCCCACGAGCAGTACTTC
CASGGAHEQYF
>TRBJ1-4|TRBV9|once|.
TGTGCCAGCAGCGCGGGGCCACGGGGCGAAAAACGGTTTTTT
CASSAGPRGEKRFF
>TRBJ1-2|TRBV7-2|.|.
TGTGCCAGCAGCCCAAGGGACCTAGGACGGCCCTATGGCTACACCTTC
CASSPRDLGRPYGYTF
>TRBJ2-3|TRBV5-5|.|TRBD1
TGTGCCAGCAGCTTGAGGGGACAGGGAGGCGCAGATACGCGGTATTTT
CASSLRGQGGADTRYF
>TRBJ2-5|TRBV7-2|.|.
TGTGCCAGCAGGCCGGGGGGCCTAAAAGAGACCCAGTACTTC
CASRPGGLKETQYF
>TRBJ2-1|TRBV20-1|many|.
TGCAGTGCTAATCGACTGGCCGACAATGAGCAGTTCTTC
CSANRLADNEQFF
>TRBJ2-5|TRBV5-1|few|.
TGCGCCAGCAGCACCATACAGGGCGGCCAAGAGACCCAGTACTTC
CASSTIQGGQETQYF
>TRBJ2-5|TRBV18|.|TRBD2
TGTGCCAGCTCACCACGGCTTACTCAGCGGGGGGGCGTGGAGACCCAGTACTTC
CASSPRLTQRGGVETQYF
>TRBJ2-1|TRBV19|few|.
TGTGCCAGCCAGTGGGGGGTAGCTCACTCCTACAATGAGCAGTTCTTC
CASQWGVAHSYNEQFF
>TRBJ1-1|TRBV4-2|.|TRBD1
TGTGCCAGCAGCCTCCAAGATTGGGGACAGGGGGGTGCCACTGAAGCTTTCTTT
CASSLQDWGQGGATEAFF
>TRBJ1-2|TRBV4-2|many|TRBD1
TGTGCCAGCAGCCAAAGGGACAGGGCGGCTGGCTACACCTTC
CASSQRDRAAGYTF
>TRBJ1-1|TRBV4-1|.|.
TGCGCCAGCAGCCAATTTCCCGACAGGTTTTTGATGAACACTGAAGCTTTCTTT
CASSQFPDRFLMNTEAFF
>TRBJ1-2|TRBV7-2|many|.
TGTGCCAGCAGCTTACGGAAGGCCCCTCTCTATGGCTACACCTTC
CASSLRKAPLYGYTF
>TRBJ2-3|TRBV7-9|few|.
TGTGCCAGCAGCCCCCCCCCGGTTACAGATACGCAGTATTTT
CASSPPPVTDTQYF
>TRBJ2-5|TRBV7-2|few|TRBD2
TGTGCCAGCAGCTTAGTAGCGGGGAACCAAGAGACCCAGTACTTC
CASSLVAGNQETQYF
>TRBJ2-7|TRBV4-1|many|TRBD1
TGCGCCAGCAGCCAAGGACAGGGAATGACCTACGAGCAGTACTTC
CASSQGQGMTYEQYF
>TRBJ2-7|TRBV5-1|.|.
TGCGCCAGCAGCCCGCACGTCTCCTACGAGCAGTACTTC
CASSPHVSYEQYF
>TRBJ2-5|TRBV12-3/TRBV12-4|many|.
TGTGCCAGCAGTCAGACGGACGGTCAAGAGACCCAGTACTTC
CASSQTDGQETQYF